The present TCR beta chain was sequenced within a study of cytomegalovirus exposure and HLA in healthy donors. Study outcomes and limitations: A few of the chains that were CMV-associated were confirmed in vitro to be specific for CMV antigens. Association of 17,000 or so TCR beta sequences with HLA alleles was found at 0.05 false discovery rate in a later analysis.

Among the donors, all were healthy bone marrow donors. Use of 60 Vbeta and 13 Jbeta primers characterized the PCR. Produced via immunoSEQ multiplex PCR; TCRdb's table is partial and in-frame only. The table includes some 120,000 clones, roughly four fifths detected once. The V gene end was trimmed by 2 bases and the J gene end by 2 bases; junction bases not matched to a gene: 3. Germline assignment: CDR1 MNHNS and CDR2 SASEGT. This CDR3 region has 15 residues. Worth noting for this clone: Its antigen is as yet unknown.

This TCR was sampled from a man aged 50 to 59 in good health and CMV-seronegative. The rearrangement links TRBV6-1 to TRBJ2-7, with TRBD1 identical over 10 bases. The sample was PBMCs. In DNA, the CDR3 is TGTGCCAGCAGTGAATACGGGACAGGGGCCTACGAGCAGTACTTC. This sequence encodes CASSEYGTGAYEQYF.